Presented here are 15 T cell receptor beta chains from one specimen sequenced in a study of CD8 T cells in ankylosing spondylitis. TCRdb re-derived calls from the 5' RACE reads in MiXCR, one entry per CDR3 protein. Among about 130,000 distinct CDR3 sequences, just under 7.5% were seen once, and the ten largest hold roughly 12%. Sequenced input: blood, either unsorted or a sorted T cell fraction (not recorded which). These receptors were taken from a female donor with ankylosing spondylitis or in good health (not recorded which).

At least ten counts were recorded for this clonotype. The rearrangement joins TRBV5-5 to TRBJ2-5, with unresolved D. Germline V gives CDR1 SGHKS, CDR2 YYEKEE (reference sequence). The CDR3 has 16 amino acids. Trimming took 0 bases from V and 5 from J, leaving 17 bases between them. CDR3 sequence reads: CASSLEPARDSETQYF. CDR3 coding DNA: TGTGCCAGCAGCTTGGAGCCAGCTAGGGATTCGGAGACCCAGTACTTC.

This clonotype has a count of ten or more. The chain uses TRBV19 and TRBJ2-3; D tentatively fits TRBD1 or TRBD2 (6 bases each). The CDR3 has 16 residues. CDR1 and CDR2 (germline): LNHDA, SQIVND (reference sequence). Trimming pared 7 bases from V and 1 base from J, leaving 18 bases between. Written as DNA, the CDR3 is TGTGCCAGTACCTACCAGAGGGGGGAAGGCACAGATACGCAGTATTTT. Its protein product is CASTYQRGEGTDTQYF.

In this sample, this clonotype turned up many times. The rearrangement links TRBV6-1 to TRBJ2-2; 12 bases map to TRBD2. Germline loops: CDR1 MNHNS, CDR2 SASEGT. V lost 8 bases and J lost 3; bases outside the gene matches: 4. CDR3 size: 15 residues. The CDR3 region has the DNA TGTGCCAGCCGGACTAGCGGGACTTACACCGGGGAGCTGTTTTTT. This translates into CASRTSGTYTGELFF.

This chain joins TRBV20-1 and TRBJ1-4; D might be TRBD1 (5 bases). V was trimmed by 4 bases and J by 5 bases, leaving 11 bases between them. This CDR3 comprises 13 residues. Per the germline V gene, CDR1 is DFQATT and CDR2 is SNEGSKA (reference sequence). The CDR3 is CSAIPGTNEKLFF. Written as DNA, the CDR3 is TGCAGTGCTATACCCGGGACCAATGAAAAACTGTTTTTT.

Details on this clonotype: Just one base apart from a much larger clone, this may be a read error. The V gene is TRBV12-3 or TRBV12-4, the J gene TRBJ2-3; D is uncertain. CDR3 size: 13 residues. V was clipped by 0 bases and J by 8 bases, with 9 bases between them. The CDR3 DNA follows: TGTGCCAGCAGTTTAGCAGGTTCAGCTACGCAGTATTTT. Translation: CASSLAGSATQYF.

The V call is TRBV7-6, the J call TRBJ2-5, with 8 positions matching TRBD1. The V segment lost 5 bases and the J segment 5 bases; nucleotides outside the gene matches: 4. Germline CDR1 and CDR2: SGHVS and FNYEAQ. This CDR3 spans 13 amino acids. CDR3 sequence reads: CASSVGQGETQYF. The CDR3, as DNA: TGTGCCAGCAGCGTCGGACAGGGTGAGACCCAGTACTTC.

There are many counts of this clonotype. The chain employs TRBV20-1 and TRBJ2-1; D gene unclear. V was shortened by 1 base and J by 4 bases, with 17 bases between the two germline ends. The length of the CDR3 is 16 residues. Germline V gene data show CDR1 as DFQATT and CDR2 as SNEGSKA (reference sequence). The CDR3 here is CSARAELTEAYNEQFF. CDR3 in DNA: TGCAGTGCTAGAGCTGAACTCACCGAAGCGTACAATGAGCAGTTCTTC.

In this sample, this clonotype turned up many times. Here the CDR3 DNA reads TGTGCCTGGAGTAGGGTCAATCAGCCCCAGCATTTT. Encoded protein: CAWSRVNQPQHF. The chain combines TRBV30 with TRBJ1-5, with no clear D. The CDR3 length is 12 residues. The germline V gene has CDR1 GTSNPN and CDR2 SVGIG (reference sequence). Trimming pared 2 bases from V and 3 bases from J, leaving 5 bases between.

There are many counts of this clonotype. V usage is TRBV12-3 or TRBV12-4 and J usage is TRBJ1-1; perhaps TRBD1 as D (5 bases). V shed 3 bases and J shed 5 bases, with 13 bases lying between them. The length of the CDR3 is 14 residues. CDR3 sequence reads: CASSFSGGGTEAFF. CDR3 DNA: TGTGCCAGCAGTTTTTCTGGGGGGGGGACTGAAGCTTTCTTT.

CDR3 nucleotide sequence: TGTGCCAGCAGCGTAGACCCCACTAGCGGGGGGGTTTCCTACAATGAGCAGTTCTTC. Translated: CASSVDPTSGGVSYNEQFF. The chain combines TRBV9 with TRBJ2-1; 13 positions match TRBD2. V gave up 0 bases and J gave up 1 base; unmatched junction bases: 7. CDR1 SGDLS and CDR2 YYNGEE come from the germline V gene. The CDR3 runs to 19 residues.

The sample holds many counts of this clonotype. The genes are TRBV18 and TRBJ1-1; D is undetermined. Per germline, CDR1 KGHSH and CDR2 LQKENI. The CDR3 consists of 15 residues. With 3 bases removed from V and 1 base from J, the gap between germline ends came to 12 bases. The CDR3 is CASSPTTHTNTEAFF. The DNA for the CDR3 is TGTGCCAGCTCACCTACTACCCATACGAACACTGAAGCTTTCTTT. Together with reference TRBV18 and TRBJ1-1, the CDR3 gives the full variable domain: NAGVMQNPRHLVRRRGQEARLRCSPMKGHSHVYWYRQLPEEGLKFMVYLQKENIIDESGMPKERFSAEFPKEGPSILRIQQVVRGDSAAYFCASSPTTHTNTEAFFGQGTRLTVV.

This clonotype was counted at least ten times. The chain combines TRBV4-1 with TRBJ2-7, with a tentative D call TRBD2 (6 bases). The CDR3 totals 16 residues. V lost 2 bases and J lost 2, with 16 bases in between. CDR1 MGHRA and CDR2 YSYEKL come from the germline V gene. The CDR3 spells CASSQLDMGLTYEQYF. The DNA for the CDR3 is TGCGCCAGCAGCCAACTAGATATGGGACTCACCTACGAGCAGTACTTC.

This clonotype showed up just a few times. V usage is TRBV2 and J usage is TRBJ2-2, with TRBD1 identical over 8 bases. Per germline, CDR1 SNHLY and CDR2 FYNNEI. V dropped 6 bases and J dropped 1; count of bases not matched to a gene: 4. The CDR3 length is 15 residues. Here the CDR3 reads CASSYGTGNTGELFF. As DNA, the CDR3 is TGTGCCAGCAGCTACGGGACAGGGAACACCGGGGAGCTGTTTTTT.

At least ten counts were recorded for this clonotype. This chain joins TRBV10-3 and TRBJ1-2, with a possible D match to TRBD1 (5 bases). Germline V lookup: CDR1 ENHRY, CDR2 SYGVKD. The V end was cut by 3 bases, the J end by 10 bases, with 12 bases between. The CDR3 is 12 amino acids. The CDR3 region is CAISDGAATYTF. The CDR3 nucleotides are TGTGCCATCAGTGATGGGGCGGCAACCTACACCTTC.

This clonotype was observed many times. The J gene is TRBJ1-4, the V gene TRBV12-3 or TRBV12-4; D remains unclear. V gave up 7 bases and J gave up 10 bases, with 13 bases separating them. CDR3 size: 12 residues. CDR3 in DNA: TGTGCCAGCACTAACGGCCGGGCAAAACTGTTTTTT. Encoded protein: CASTNGRAKLFF.